These 17 T cell receptor beta chains came from one sample sequenced in a study of blood T cell repertoires in COVID-19. The assay was immunoSEQ multiplex PCR, and TCRdb's table has in-frame clones only and misses some. The sample comprises about 43,000 clones, about 83% of which are singletons, and about 3.7% rests with the top ten. Source material: peripheral blood. Receptors originate from a middle-aged man with COVID-19, enrolled during active disease.

This sequence joins TRBV6-6 and TRBJ2-6; TRBD1 aligns across 7 bases. Germline loops: CDR1 MNHNY, CDR2 SVGAGI (reference sequence). With V trimmed by 5 bases and J by 0 bases, 10 bases remained unmatched. CDR3 length: 18 residues. The CDR3 DNA is TGTGCCAGCAGTCCCCGACAGGGAGATTTCTCTGGGGCCAACGTCCTGACTTTC. As protein: CASSPRQGDFSGANVLTF.

This rearrangement joins TRBV30 to TRBJ1-2; TRBD1 matches at 10 bases. Trimming at V came to 7 bases and at J to 2 bases, leaving 1 base not matched to a gene. From germline, CDR1 is GTSNPN and CDR2 SVGIG (reference sequence). The CDR3 totals 12 residues. CDR3 residues: CASDRGNYGYTF. The CDR3 DNA reads TGTGCCTCGGACAGGGGGAACTATGGCTACACCTTC.

This clone was seen a single time. V gene TRBV28 combines with J gene TRBJ2-2, with 8 nucleotides matching TRBD2. CDR1 is MDHEN and CDR2 is SYDVKM in the germline V gene. CDR3 size: 15 residues. V was pared by 4 bases and J by 1 base, with 2 bases of the junction left unmatched. The CDR3 region is CASSYSGVNTGELFF. CDR3 nucleotides: TGTGCCAGCAGTTATAGCGGGGTGAACACCGGGGAGCTGTTTTTT.

The chain has TRBV19 and TRBJ2-7; TRBD1 aligns across 7 bases. Trimming removed 5 bases from V and 4 bases from J; junction bases left unmatched: 5. CDR1 LNHDA and CDR2 SQIVND come from the germline V gene (reference sequence). The CDR3 consists of 13 residues. The CDR3 region is CASSPGTVYEQYF. The CDR3 DNA reads TGTGCCAGTAGTCCTGGGACAGTTTACGAGCAGTACTTC.

The chain is built from TRBV28 and TRBJ2-5; 10 bases line up with TRBD1. The germline gives CDR1 MDHEN, CDR2 SYDVKM. V lost 4 bases and J lost 1; bases outside the gene matches: 6. The CDR3 runs 16 residues. CDR3 nucleotide sequence: TGTGCCAGCAGTTCCCCTTGGACAGGGGGCCAAGAGACCCAGTACTTC. Protein product: CASSSPWTGGQETQYF.

This clone was counted a single time. The V gene is TRBV18, the J gene TRBJ2-1; no definite D call. V gave up 3 bases and J gave up 5 bases, with 8 bases separating them. CDR1 is KGHSH and CDR2 is LQKENI in the germline V gene. The CDR3 totals 13 residues. Written as DNA, the CDR3 is TGTGCCAGCTCACCTCAACTCGACAATGAGCAGTTCTTC. Amino acid sequence: CASSPQLDNEQFF.

The rearrangement links TRBV27 to TRBJ1-5; TRBD1 might be the D (6 bases). Trimming stripped 5 bases from V and 1 base from J, with 18 bases between. Per the germline V gene, CDR1 is MNHEY and CDR2 is SMNVEV (reference sequence). CDR3 length equals 17 residues. The CDR3 loop reads CASSPWAGAGSNQPQHF. In DNA form, the CDR3 reads TGTGCCAGCAGTCCCTGGGCAGGGGCCGGAAGCAATCAGCCCCAGCATTTT.

The chain is built from TRBV4-2 and TRBJ1-1, with a weak D call TRBD1 (6 bases). This CDR3 spans 15 amino acids. V was shortened by 0 bases and J by 7 bases, with 15 bases between the two germline ends. CDR1 and CDR2 from the germline V gene are LGHNA and YNFKEQ. This CDR3 reads CASSQDRMEQGEAFF. The CDR3 region has the DNA TGTGCCAGCAGCCAAGATCGCATGGAACAGGGTGAAGCTTTCTTT.

This clone has just one count. J is TRBJ1-1 and V is TRBV13; D call uncertain. Germline V lookup: CDR1 PRHDT, CDR2 FYEKMQ (reference sequence). Trimming cost V 5 bases and J 5 bases, with 12 bases left between them. This CDR3 has 13 amino acids. In DNA form, the CDR3 reads TGTGCCAGCAGCGCCCGCGAAAAAACTGAAGCTTTCTTT. Its protein product is CASSAREKTEAFF.

This chain links TRBV24-1 with TRBJ1-2, with D unresolved. This CDR3 is 14 amino acids long. Germline CDR1 reads KGHDR; CDR2 reads SFDVKD. The germline V and J ends were trimmed by 4 bases and 3 bases, with 11 bases remaining between them. This CDR3 reads CATSDVDWDYGYTF. The CDR3 DNA sequence: TGTGCCACCAGTGACGTGGACTGGGACTATGGCTACACCTTC.

V gene TRBV27 combines with J gene TRBJ2-1, with TRBD1 as a possible D gene (6 bases). The V and J ends lost 2 bases and 5 bases respectively, with 13 bases between them. This CDR3 is built from 15 residues. The V gene's germline CDR1 is MNHEY and CDR2 SMNVEV (reference sequence). CDR3 sequence (DNA): TGTGCCAGCAGTTTAGGGCAGGGGCGGCACAATGAGCAGTTCTTC. Its protein product is CASSLGQGRHNEQFF.

The chain links TRBV18 to TRBJ1-2; 7 positions match TRBD1. In germline, CDR1 is KGHSH, CDR2 LQKENI. This CDR3 is built from 14 residues. V shed 8 bases, J shed 6 bases, and the junction held 12 bases outside the gene matches. The CDR3 nucleotides read TGTGCCAGCCGCCGGGTAGGGGGCGAGAATGGCTACACCTTC. It codes for CASRRVGGENGYTF.

The chain uses TRBV21-1 and TRBJ2-7; the table names TRBD1, a call not compared with the DNA. TRBV21-1 represents a pseudogene. The CDR3 extends over 17 amino acids. CDR3 DNA sequence: TGTGCCAGCAACCCGGACAGTTCTTCCGCCTCTCGCAGCGAGCAGTACTTC. It is translated as CASNPDSSSASRSEQYF.

Only one count was recorded for this clone. The CDR3 is CSVEGLAGGVEQFF. DNA for the CDR3: TGCAGCGTTGAAGGCCTAGCGGGAGGTGTTGAGCAGTTCTTC. The V and J genes are TRBV29-1 and TRBJ2-1; 11 bases are a match to TRBD2. Germline lookup yields CDR1 SQVTM and CDR2 ANQGSEA. Trimming took 1 base from V and 9 from J; bases not matched to a gene: 5. This CDR3 has 14 residues.

The V call is TRBV10-3, the J call TRBJ2-7, with D hard to call. This CDR3 has 15 amino acids. Germline V gives CDR1 ENHRY, CDR2 SYGVKD. The germline V and J ends were trimmed by 0 bases and 1 base, with 10 bases remaining between them. CDR3 nucleotides: TGTGCCATCAGTGAGTCCATTGACGGGTCCTACGAGCAGTACTTC. Translation: CAISESIDGSYEQYF.

The chain combines TRBV9 with TRBJ2-1; tentative D call: TRBD2 (6 bases). The ends were cut back, 4 bases at V and 5 bases at J, with 19 bases in the middle. The CDR3 runs 16 residues. Germline V gives CDR1 SGDLS, CDR2 YYNGEE. The CDR3 DNA reads TGTGCCAGCAGCTCCCAAGCCGGGACTGCTCACAATGAGCAGTTCTTC. Protein product: CASSSQAGTAHNEQFF. The complete variable domain, with remaining parts taken from reference TRBV9 and TRBJ2-1, reads DSGVTQTPKHLITATGQRVTLRCSPRSGDLSVYWYQQSLDQGLQFLIQYYNGEERAKGNILERFSAQQFPDLHSELNLSSLELGDSALYFCASSSQAGTAHNEQFFGPGTRLTVL.

This chain links TRBV12-3 or TRBV12-4 with TRBJ2-1; D perhaps matches TRBD2 (6 bases). Trimming shortened V by 3 bases and J by 7 bases, and 7 bases separated the two germline ends. This CDR3 is 12 amino acids long. CDR3 DNA: TGTGCCAGCAGTTTGGGGGGAAATGAGCAGTTCTTC. Amino acid sequence: CASSLGGNEQFF.